The 26 T cell receptor beta chains below were found in one sample sequenced in a study of blood T cells in healthy people across ages. Together with a sample-barcoded 5' primer, a J-beta primer mix was included in a second PCR lasting about 6 to 11 cycles. TCRdb reprocessed the 5' RACE reads via MiXCR and lists one record per CDR3 protein. This sample has about 600,000 distinct CDR3 sequences, with about 45% found just once. What was sequenced was blood. These receptors all stem from a man aged 80 or over in good health.

This clonotype was recorded a few times. The chain links TRBV6-5 to TRBJ1-4, with D possibly TRBD1 on 6 matching bases. V gave up 8 bases and J gave up 5 bases, with 12 bases separating them. Germline V gene sequence: CDR1 MNHEY, CDR2 SVGAGI. The CDR3 runs 13 residues. The DNA for the CDR3 is TGTGCCAGCCGGGGGCCGGCAAATGAAAAACTGTTTTTT. Its protein is CASRGPANEKLFF.

This chain joins TRBV10-1 and TRBJ2-3; 7 bases are shared with TRBD2. This CDR3 spans 14 amino acids. V trimming: 4 bases; J trimming: 3 bases; junction bases outside the gene matches: 4. Per germline, CDR1 WNHNN and CDR2 SYGVQD (reference sequence). CDR3 DNA: TGCGCCAGCAGTGGACTAGCTTCGACAGATACGCAGTATTTT. It is translated as CASSGLASTDTQYF.

The chain uses TRBV7-2 and TRBJ2-1; 8 bases map to TRBD1. CDR1 SGHTA and CDR2 FQGNSA come from the germline V gene. The ends lost 5 bases at V and 6 bases at J; junction bases unmatched: 9. This CDR3 is built from 15 residues. CDR3 amino acids: CASSRDRSLTNEQFF. The CDR3 nucleotides are TGTGCCAGCAGCCGGGACAGGTCTCTAACCAATGAGCAGTTCTTC.

Only a few counts were recorded for this clonotype. The chain couples TRBV3-1 to TRBJ2-1; the D gene is possibly TRBD2 (5 bases). This CDR3 contains 17 residues. V was shortened by 1 base and J by 6 bases, with 19 bases between the two germline ends. CDR1 LGHDT and CDR2 YNNKEL come from the germline V gene (reference sequence). In nucleotides, the CDR3 is TGTGCCAGCAGCCAAGTCGGGGTGAACGGGATAAGCAATGAGCAGTTCTTC. Translation: CASSQVGVNGISNEQFF.

This clonotype was detected once. A much larger clone differs from this one at a single base, so this may be a read error. The V call is TRBV29-1, the J call TRBJ2-1, with 9 nucleotides matching TRBD2. The CDR3 has 13 amino acids. The junction had 9 bases not matched to a gene; V was cut back by 2 bases and J by 13 bases. Germline V CDR1 and CDR2: SQVTM, ANQGSEA. CDR3 in amino acids: CSVETSGQETQFF. The CDR3, as DNA: TGCAGCGTTGAAACTAGCGGGCAAGAGACCCAGTTCTTC.

This clonotype was found once. J is TRBJ2-7 and V is TRBV30, with a tentative D call TRBD2 (6 bases). This CDR3 contains 12 residues. Trimming took 4 bases from V and 3 from J, leaving 10 bases between them. Germline CDR1 is GTSNPN and CDR2 is SVGIG (reference sequence). The CDR3 loop is CAWTRGNYEQYF. The CDR3 bases are TGTGCCTGGACCCGGGGGAACTACGAGCAGTACTTC.

The V call is TRBV7-9, the J call TRBJ2-1; TRBD2 matches at 8 bases. The germline CDR1 and CDR2 sequences are SEHNR and FQNEAQ (reference sequence). The CDR3 spans 14 residues. The CDR3, as DNA: TGTGGTAGGGGCAGGGCGGGAGGCTACAATGAGCAGTTCTTC. This gives the protein CGRGRAGGYNEQFF.

V gene TRBV20-1 combines with J gene TRBJ1-4, with D unresolved. CDR1 DFQATT and CDR2 SNEGSKA come from the germline V gene (reference sequence). V gave up 5 bases and J gave up 3 bases, with 10 bases separating them. The CDR3 consists of 13 residues. The DNA of the CDR3 is TGCAGTGCTGGGGATTGGGCTAATGAAAAACTGTTTTTT. It translates to CSAGDWANEKLFF.

This clonotype turned up a few times. The chain has TRBV20-1 and TRBJ2-3; 11 bases are shared with TRBD1. V gave up 1 base and J gave up 6 bases; unmatched junction bases: 0. CDR3 size: 13 residues. Per the germline V gene, CDR1 is DFQATT and CDR2 is SNEGSKA (reference sequence). Here the CDR3 DNA reads TGCAGTGCTAGAGGGGACAGGGGGGATACGCAGTATTTT. Protein: CSARGDRGDTQYF.

This clonotype was seen a handful of times. The chain links TRBV20-1 to TRBJ2-1; possible D gene TRBD2, 5 bases. Trimming removed 6 bases from V and 4 bases from J, with 10 bases in between. CDR3 length: 12 residues. From germline, CDR1 is DFQATT and CDR2 SNEGSKA (reference sequence). The CDR3 DNA is TGCAGTGCCCCCGAGGGTTACAATGAGCAGTTCTTC. Translation gives CSAPEGYNEQFF.

In this sample, this clonotype turned up many times. This rearrangement joins TRBV6-6 to TRBJ2-1; the D is unclear. V was trimmed by 0 bases and J by 0 bases, leaving 9 bases between them. The CDR3 is 16 amino acids. Germline CDR1 reads MNHNY; CDR2 reads SVGAGI (reference sequence). This CDR3 reads CASSYSSWSSYNEQFF. CDR3 sequence (DNA): TGTGCCAGCAGTTACTCGAGTTGGAGCTCCTACAATGAGCAGTTCTTC.

There are many counts of this clonotype. The V gene is TRBV12-3 or TRBV12-4, the J gene TRBJ2-5, with 11 bases fitting TRBD2. The CDR3 is 15 amino acids. V shed 3 bases and J 3 bases; nucleotides not matched to a gene: 3. The CDR3 sequence is CASSFGLAGEETQYF. The CDR3 DNA reads TGTGCCAGCAGTTTTGGACTAGCGGGTGAAGAGACCCAGTACTTC.

The rearrangement links TRBV7-2 to TRBJ2-5; 7 nucleotides align to TRBD1. V shed 5 bases, J shed 2 bases, and the junction held 11 bases outside the gene matches. The CDR3 extends over 16 amino acids. In germline, CDR1 is SGHTA, CDR2 FQGNSA. This CDR3 reads CASSTHPPGQQETQYF. CDR3 nucleotides: TGTGCCAGCAGCACCCACCCGCCGGGACAGCAAGAGACCCAGTACTTC.

This clonotype was picked up a small number of times. The chain is built from TRBV5-1 and TRBJ1-6; tentative D call: TRBD1 (5 bases). There are 15 residues in the CDR3. The V gene lost 2 bases and the J gene lost 4 bases, with 10 bases spanning the gap. Germline assignment: CDR1 SGHRS and CDR2 YFSETQ. For the CDR3, the DNA is TGCGCCAGCAGCTTTGGGGGATTGTATAATTCACCCCTCCACTTT. Translated, it gives CASSFGGLYNSPLHF.

This chain connects TRBV4-1 to TRBJ2-7, with a possible D match to TRBD1 (6 bases). Germline values: CDR1 MGHRA, CDR2 YSYEKL. V lost 0 bases to trimming and J lost 7 bases, with 10 bases between them. The CDR3 contains 13 residues. The DNA of the CDR3 is TGCGCCAGCAGCCAAGATAGGGGGAGAGAGCAGTACTTC. Its protein is CASSQDRGREQYF.

The rearrangement joins TRBV20-1 to TRBJ2-7; tentatively, D is TRBD1 or TRBD2 (5 bases each). This CDR3 contains 12 residues. CDR1 is DFQATT and CDR2 is SNEGSKA in the germline V gene (reference sequence). The germline V and J ends were trimmed by 6 bases and 7 bases, with 16 bases remaining between them. The CDR3 sequence: CSAEGPDKEQYF. In nucleotides, the CDR3 is TGCAGTGCCGAGGGACCAGATAAGGAGCAGTACTTC.

This chain links TRBV7-9 with TRBJ1-1, with D perhaps TRBD1 (5 bases). Germline-derived CDR1 and CDR2 are SEHNR and FQNEAQ (reference sequence). Trimming shortened V by 5 bases and J by 6 bases, and 25 bases separated the two germline ends. This CDR3 region has 17 residues. In DNA, the CDR3 is TGTGCCAGCAGCCCGCGAAATCAAGGGCGCGGGGGACCTGAAGCTTTCTTT. Its translation is CASSPRNQGRGGPEAFF.

The J gene is TRBJ2-7, the V gene TRBV3-1; a weak D match, TRBD2 (6 bases). The CDR3 runs to 16 residues. Germline-derived CDR1 and CDR2 are LGHDT and YNNKEL (reference sequence). The V end was cut by 1 base, the J end by 3 bases, with 16 bases between. The CDR3 reads CASSQVSGGALYEQYF. The CDR3 DNA reads as TGTGCCAGCAGCCAAGTATCCGGGGGAGCGCTCTACGAGCAGTACTTC.

The gene calls are TRBV12-3 or TRBV12-4 and TRBJ2-1, with 10 bases matching TRBD2. With V trimmed by 3 bases and J by 7 bases, 6 bases remained unmatched. This CDR3 has 15 residues. The CDR3 is CASSLWASGRNEQFF. The CDR3 DNA reads TGTGCCAGCAGTTTGTGGGCTAGCGGGAGAAATGAGCAGTTCTTC.

The chain links TRBV7-2 to TRBJ2-1; TRBD2 matches at 8 bases. The ends lost 5 bases at V and 1 base at J; junction bases unmatched: 10. The germline V gene encodes CDR1 SGHTA and CDR2 FQGNSA. The CDR3 is made up of 17 amino acids. The CDR3 spells CASSRAGGSVSYNEQFF. The CDR3 DNA sequence: TGTGCCAGCAGCCGCGCGGGAGGCAGTGTTTCCTACAATGAGCAGTTCTTC.

The chain joins TRBV7-2 to TRBJ2-7; D may correspond to TRBD1 or TRBD2 (5 bases each). The assigned J gene may be wrong: the sequence end matches TRBJ2-5 better. The CDR3 runs to 15 residues. Per the germline V gene, CDR1 is SGHTA and CDR2 is FQGNSA. The DNA for the CDR3 is TGTGCCAGCAGCTTAGCGGGGGTAGGGCAGGAGACCCAGTACTTC. Translation: CASSLAGVGQETQYF.

This clonotype has a count of ten or more. The chain links TRBV6-5 to TRBJ1-1; 11 bases agree with TRBD1. The CDR3 contains 16 residues. With 6 bases clipped from V and 5 bases from J, the junction kept 11 bases outside the gene matches. Per germline, CDR1 MNHEY and CDR2 SVGAGI. The CDR3 loop reads CASSRQGQGARTEAFF. CDR3 bases: TGTGCCAGCAGCCGGCAAGGACAGGGGGCGAGGACTGAAGCTTTCTTT.

In this sample, this clonotype turned up a few times. The chain employs TRBV7-2 and TRBJ2-3, with 7 positions matching TRBD1. Per the germline V gene, CDR1 is SGHTA and CDR2 is FQGNSA. J lost 2 bases, V lost 6 bases, and 14 bases had no gene match. This CDR3 is 17 amino acids long. The CDR3 here is CASRTNRDRINTDTQYF. As DNA, the CDR3 is TGTGCCAGCAGAACTAACCGGGACAGAATAAACACAGATACGCAGTATTTT.

The chain joins TRBV18 to TRBJ1-6; D gene uncertain. This CDR3 is built from 13 residues. Trimming took off 3 bases at V and 10 bases at J, with 10 bases between the two ends. Germline V lookup: CDR1 KGHSH, CDR2 LQKENI. CDR3: CASSPEKRSPLHF. The CDR3 nucleotides are TGTGCCAGCTCACCTGAGAAGAGGTCACCCCTCCACTTT.

This chain links TRBV6-1 with TRBJ2-5; 10 nucleotides match TRBD2. The CDR3 contains 19 residues. Germline loops: CDR1 MNHNS, CDR2 SASEGT. The junction had 26 bases not matched to a gene; V was cut back by 5 bases and J by 11 bases. CDR3 residues: CASSPQASGRIRSHNEQYF. The CDR3 nucleotides are TGTGCCAGCAGTCCTCAGGCTAGCGGGAGAATTCGCTCCCACAATGAGCAGTACTTC.

There are a few counts of this clonotype. The chain recombines TRBV29-1 with TRBJ1-2, with TRBD1 matching 9 bases. CDR3 size: 13 residues. Germline values: CDR1 SQVTM, CDR2 ANQGSEA. J lost 4 bases, V lost 3 bases, and 3 bases had no gene match. Here the CDR3 reads CSVDGDRAYGYTF. In DNA form, the CDR3 reads TGCAGCGTTGATGGGGACAGGGCCTATGGCTACACCTTC.